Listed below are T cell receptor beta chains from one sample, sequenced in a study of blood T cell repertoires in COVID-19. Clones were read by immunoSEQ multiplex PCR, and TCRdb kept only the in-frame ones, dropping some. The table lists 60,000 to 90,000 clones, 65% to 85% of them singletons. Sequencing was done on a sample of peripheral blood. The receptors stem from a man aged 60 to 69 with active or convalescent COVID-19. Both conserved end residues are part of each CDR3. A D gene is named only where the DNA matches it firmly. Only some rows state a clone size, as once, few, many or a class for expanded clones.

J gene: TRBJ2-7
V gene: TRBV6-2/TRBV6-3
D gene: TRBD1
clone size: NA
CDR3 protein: CASSYPDRENLEQYF
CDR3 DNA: TGTGCCAGCAGTTACCCGGACAGGGAGAACCTCGAGCAGTACTTC

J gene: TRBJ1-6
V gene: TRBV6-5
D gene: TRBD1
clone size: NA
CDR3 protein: CATSDRAYSPLHF
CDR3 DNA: TGTGCCACCTCGGACAGGGCCTATTCACCCCTCCACTTT

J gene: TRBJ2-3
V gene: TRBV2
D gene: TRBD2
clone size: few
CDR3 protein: CASSEATSADTQYF
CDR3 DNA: TGTGCCAGCAGTGAAGCGACTAGCGCAGATACGCAGTATTTT

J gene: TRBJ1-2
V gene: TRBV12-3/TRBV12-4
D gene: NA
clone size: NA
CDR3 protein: CASSLLQYGYTF
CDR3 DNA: TGTGCCAGCAGTTTACTTCAGTATGGCTACACCTTC

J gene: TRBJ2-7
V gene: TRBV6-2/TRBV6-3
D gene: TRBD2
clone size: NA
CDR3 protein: CASIPRGVLDYEQYF
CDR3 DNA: TGTGCCAGCATCCCCCGGGGGGTCCTCGACTACGAGCAGTACTTC

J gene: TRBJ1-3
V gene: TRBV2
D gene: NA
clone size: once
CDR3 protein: CASKSWQGGNTIYF
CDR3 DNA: TGTGCCAGCAAATCGTGGCAGGGTGGAAACACCATATATTTT

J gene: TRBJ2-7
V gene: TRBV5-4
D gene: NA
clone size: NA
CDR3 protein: CASSFQGGSYEQYF
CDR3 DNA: TGTGCCAGCAGCTTTCAGGGTGGATCCTACGAGCAGTACTTC

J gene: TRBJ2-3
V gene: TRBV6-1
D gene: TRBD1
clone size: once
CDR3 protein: CASSEAGTGVLDTQYF
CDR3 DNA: TGTGCCAGCAGTGAAGCGGGGACAGGAGTTTTAGATACGCAGTATTTT

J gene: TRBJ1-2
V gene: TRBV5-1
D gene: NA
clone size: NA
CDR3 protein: CASSSTDRYYGYTF
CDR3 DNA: TGCGCCAGCAGCTCTACGGACAGATACTATGGCTACACCTTC

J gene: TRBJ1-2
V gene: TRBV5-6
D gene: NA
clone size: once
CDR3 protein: CASSYWTDRTYGYTF
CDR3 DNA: TGTGCCAGCAGCTACTGGACAGACCGGACCTATGGCTACACCTTC

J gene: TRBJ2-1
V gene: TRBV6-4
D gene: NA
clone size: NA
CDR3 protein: CASSSSVGEQFF
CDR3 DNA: NA

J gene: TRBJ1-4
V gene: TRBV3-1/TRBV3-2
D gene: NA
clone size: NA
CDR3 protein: CASSLKIGGSNEKLFF
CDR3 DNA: TGTGCCAGCAGCCTAAAGATCGGGGGATCTAATGAAAAACTGTTTTTT

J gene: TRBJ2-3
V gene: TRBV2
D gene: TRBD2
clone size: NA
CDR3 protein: CASTGGGSDTTQYF
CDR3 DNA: TGTGCCAGCACTGGCGGGGGGTCAGACACTACGCAGTATTTT

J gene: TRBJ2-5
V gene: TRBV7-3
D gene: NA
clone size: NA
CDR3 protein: CASSLSGTAQETQYF
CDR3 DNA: TGTGCCAGCAGCTTAAGCGGGACAGCCCAAGAGACCCAGTACTTC

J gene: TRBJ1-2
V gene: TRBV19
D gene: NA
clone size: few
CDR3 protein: CATRGEGAYGYTF
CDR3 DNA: TGTGCCACCAGAGGGGAGGGCGCCTATGGCTACACCTTC

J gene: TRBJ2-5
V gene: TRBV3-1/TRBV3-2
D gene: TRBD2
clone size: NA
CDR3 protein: CASSQGLAGGQETQYF
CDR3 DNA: TGTGCCAGCAGCCAAGGACTAGCGGGGGGCCAAGAGACCCAGTACTTC